This entry lists 2 T cell receptor beta chains sequenced from one sample in a study of shared clonotypes between healthy human individuals. Terminally differentiated effector memory CD45RA+ cells were excluded by CCR7 positive selection of CD45RO-negative cells. Measured with immunoSEQ multiplex PCR; TCRdb has only the in-frame clones, and not every one. The sample holds about 2,200,000 clones, approximately 94% seen once. Material for sequencing was naive CD8+ T cells from PBMCs. The receptors shown here come from a man between 18 and 35 years old in good health. Some clones in this sample may be carry-over from other donors' samples.

The CDR3 sequence: CASSLEGGKGNTEAFF. The CDR3 coding sequence is TGTGCCAGCAGCTTAGAGGGGGGAAAAGGGAACACTGAAGCTTTCTTT. V and J are TRBV13 and TRBJ1-1; D is possibly TRBD1 (6 bases). In germline, CDR1 is PRHDT, CDR2 FYEKMQ (reference sequence). This CDR3 has 16 residues. The germline V and J ends were trimmed by 1 base and 1 base, with 13 bases remaining between them.

The chain is built from TRBV7-6 and TRBJ1-1; possibly TRBD1 for D (5 bases). Germline V gives CDR1 SGHVS, CDR2 FNYEAQ. The CDR3 is 14 amino acids. The V gene lost 3 bases and the J gene lost 3 bases, with 11 bases spanning the gap. The CDR3 nucleotides read TGTGCCAGCAGCTTCGGGACCGGGGACACTGAAGCTTTCTTT. Translation: CASSFGTGDTEAFF.